This entry describes one T cell receptor beta chain. The CDR3 extends over 12 amino acids. With 10 bases removed from V and 5 bases from J, the gap between germline ends came to 12 bases. Germline V CDR1 and CDR2: MDHEN, SYDVKM. This sample is drawn from a study of control samples from healthy donors and cancer patients. Assay used: immunoSEQ multiplex PCR; TCRdb lists only in-frame clones, some missing. Here the sample spans some 70,000 clones, about 80% being singletons. The chain employs TRBV28 and TRBJ1-5; D perhaps matches TRBD1 (6 bases). The clonotype was recovered from a woman aged 45-65 years with lung cancer. Sequencing was performed on PBMCs. In DNA, the CDR3 is TGTGCCACCTGGGACATCGATCAGCCCCAGCATTTT. Encoded protein: CATWDIDQPQHF. The complete variable domain, with remaining parts taken from reference TRBV28 and TRBJ1-5, reads DVKVTQSSRYLVKRTGEKVFLECVQDMDHENMFWYRQDPGLGLRLIYFSYDVKMKEKGDIPEGYSVSREKKERFSLILESASTNQTSMYLCATWDIDQPQHFGDGTRLSIL.